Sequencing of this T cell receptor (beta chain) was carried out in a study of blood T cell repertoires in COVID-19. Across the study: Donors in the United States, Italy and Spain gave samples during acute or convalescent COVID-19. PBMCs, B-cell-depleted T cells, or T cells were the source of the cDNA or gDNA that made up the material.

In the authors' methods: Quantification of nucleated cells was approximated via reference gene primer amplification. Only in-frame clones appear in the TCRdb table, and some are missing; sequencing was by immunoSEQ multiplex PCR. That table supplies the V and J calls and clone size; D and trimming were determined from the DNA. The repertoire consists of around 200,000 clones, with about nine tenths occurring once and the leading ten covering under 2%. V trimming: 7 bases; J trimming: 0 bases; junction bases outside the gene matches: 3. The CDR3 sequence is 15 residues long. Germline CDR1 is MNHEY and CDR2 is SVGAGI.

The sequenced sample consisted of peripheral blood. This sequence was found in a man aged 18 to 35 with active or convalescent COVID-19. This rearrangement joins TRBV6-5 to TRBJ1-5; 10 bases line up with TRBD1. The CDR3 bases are TGTGCCAGCATCGACAGGGGGCTTAGCAATCAGCCCCAGCATTTT. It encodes CASIDRGLSNQPQHF.